This paragraph reports one T cell receptor beta chain. Its antigen remains unidentified. The CDR3 totals 14 residues. Germline assignment: CDR1 SGDLS and CDR2 YYNGEE. Trimming stripped 4 bases from V and 5 bases from J, with 12 bases between. TCRdb's copy holds only in-frame clones and misses some; the assay was immunoSEQ multiplex PCR. The sample records tens of thousands of clones, more than 70% being singletons. This sample was included in a study of OX40 agonist ivuxolimab in advanced cancers. The study's findings and limits: The authors did not determine the antigen specificity of the expanded peripheral T cells.

Samples of blood were obtained at baseline, on cycle 4 day 1, and on cycle 7 day 1. The clonotype originates from an adult with an advanced solid tumor such as melanoma, head and neck, liver or kidney cancer. This sequence joins TRBV9 and TRBJ1-4; D unresolved. The sample in question was CD4+ or CD8+ T cells sorted from blood, obtained in a trial of the OX40 agonist ivuxolimab. CDR3 sequence: CASSPGPVNEKLFF. CDR3 nucleotides: TGTGCCAGCAGCCCCGGACCCGTGAATGAAAAACTGTTTTTT.